This T cell receptor (beta chain) was identified in a study of shared clonotypes between healthy human individuals. Repertoires were generated with immunoSEQ multiplex PCR, while TCRdb's copy carries only in-frame clones and drops some. This sample has approximately 470,000 clones; approximately 82% occur once, and the top ten carry around 13%. All donors were Caucasian adults living in Nashville, Tennessee. In regard to this clone: As yet, its antigen is unknown.

The CDR3 is 18 residues long. Trimming removed 5 bases from V and 3 bases from J; junction bases left unmatched: 16. Looked up from germline, CDR1 is MNHEY and CDR2 is SMNVEV (reference sequence). General study findings and limits: Sequencing depth was expected to influence donor clonotype sharing.

V usage is TRBV27 and J usage is TRBJ2-7; 10 bases map to TRBD1. The sequence derives from a woman aged 40 to 49 in good health. Some clones in this sample may be carry-over from other donors' samples. The sequenced sample was PBMCs. CDR3 nucleotides: TGTGCCAGCAGTCCCGACAGGGGGCGAGGAGGGGCGGTCTACGAGCAGTACTTC. Its protein product is CASSPDRGRGGAVYEQYF.